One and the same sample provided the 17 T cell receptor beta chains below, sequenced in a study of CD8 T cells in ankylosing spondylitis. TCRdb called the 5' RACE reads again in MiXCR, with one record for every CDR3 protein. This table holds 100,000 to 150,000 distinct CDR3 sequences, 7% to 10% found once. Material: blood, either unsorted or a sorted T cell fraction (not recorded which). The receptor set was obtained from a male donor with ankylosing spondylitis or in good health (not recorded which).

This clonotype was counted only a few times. Written as DNA, the CDR3 is TGTGCCAGCAGCAAAGGAACGGGCCGCCCAAACAATGAGCAGTTCTTC. Amino acids: CASSKGTGRPNNEQFF. V and J are TRBV21-1 and TRBJ2-1; the D call in the table, TRBD1, was not verified against the DNA. TRBV21-1 is a pseudogene segment. This CDR3 region has 16 residues.

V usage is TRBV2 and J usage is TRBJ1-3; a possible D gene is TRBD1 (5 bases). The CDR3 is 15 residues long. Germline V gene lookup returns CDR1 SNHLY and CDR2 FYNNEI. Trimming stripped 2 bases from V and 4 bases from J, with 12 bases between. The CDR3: CASSERWGAGNTIYF. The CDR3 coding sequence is TGTGCCAGCAGTGAACGGTGGGGCGCGGGAAACACCATATATTTT. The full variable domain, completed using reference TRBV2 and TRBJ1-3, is EPEVTQTPSHQVTQMGQEVILRCVPISNHLYFYWYRQILGQKVEFLVSFYNNEISEKSEIFDDQFSVERPDGSNFTLKIRSTKLEDSAMYFCASSERWGAGNTIYFGEGSWLTVV.

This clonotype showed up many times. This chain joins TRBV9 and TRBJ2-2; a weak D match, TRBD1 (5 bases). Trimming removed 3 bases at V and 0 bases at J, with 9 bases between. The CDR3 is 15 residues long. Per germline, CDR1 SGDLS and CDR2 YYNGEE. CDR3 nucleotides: TGTGCCAGCAGCGCCGACAGATCGAACACCGGGGAGCTGTTTTTT. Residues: CASSADRSNTGELFF.

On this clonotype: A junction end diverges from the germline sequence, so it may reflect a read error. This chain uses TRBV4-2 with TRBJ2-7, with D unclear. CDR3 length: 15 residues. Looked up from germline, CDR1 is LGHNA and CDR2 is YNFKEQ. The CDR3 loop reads CASSQVLSLFYEQYF. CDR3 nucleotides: TGTGCCAGCAGCCAAGTTCTTAGTTTGTTCTACGAGCAGTACTTT.

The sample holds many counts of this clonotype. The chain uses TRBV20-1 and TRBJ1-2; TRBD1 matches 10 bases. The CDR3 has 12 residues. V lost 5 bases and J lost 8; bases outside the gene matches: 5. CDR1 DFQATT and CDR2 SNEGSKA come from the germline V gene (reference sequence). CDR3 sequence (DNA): TGCAGTGCTCCCGGGACAGGGGCCGGCTACACCTTC. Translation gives CSAPGTGAGYTF.

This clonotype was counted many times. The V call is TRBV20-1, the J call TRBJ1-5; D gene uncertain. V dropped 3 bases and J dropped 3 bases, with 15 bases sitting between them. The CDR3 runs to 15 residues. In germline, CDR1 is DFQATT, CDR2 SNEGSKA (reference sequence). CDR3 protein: CSASDPNGANQPQHF. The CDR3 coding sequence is TGCAGTGCTAGCGACCCGAACGGCGCCAATCAGCCCCAGCATTTT.

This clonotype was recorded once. CDR3 in amino acids: CASSLNPSGRYEQYF. The CDR3 coding sequence is TGTGCCAGCAGTTTAAATCCTAGCGGGAGGTACGAGCAGTACTTC. This chain connects TRBV12-3 or TRBV12-4 to TRBJ2-7, with 11 bases that match TRBD2. The length of the CDR3 is 15 residues. V was pared by 2 bases and J by 4 bases, with 4 bases of the junction left unmatched.

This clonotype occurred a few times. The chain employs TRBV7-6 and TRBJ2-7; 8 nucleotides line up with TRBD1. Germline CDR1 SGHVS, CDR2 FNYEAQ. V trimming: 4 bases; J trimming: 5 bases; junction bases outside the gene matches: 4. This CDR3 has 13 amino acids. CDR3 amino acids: CASSSSRGHEQYF. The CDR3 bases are TGTGCCAGCAGCTCCTCCAGGGGGCACGAGCAGTACTTC.

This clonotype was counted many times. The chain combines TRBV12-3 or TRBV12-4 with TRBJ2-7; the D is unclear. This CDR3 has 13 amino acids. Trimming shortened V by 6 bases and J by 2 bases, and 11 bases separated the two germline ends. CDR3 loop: CASRLDGPYEQYF. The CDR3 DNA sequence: TGTGCCAGCAGACTGGACGGACCCTACGAGCAGTACTTC.

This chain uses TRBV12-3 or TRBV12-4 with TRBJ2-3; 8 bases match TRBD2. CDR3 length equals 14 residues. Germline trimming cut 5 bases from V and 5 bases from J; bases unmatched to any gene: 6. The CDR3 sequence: CASSPSGSGDTQYF. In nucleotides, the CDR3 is TGTGCCAGCAGTCCAAGCGGGAGTGGAGATACGCAGTATTTT.

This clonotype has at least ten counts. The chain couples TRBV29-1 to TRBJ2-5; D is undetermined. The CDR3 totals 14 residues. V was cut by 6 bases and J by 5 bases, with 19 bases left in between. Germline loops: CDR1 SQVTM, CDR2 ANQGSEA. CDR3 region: CSVHPMVGLETQYF. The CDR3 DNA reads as TGCAGCGTGCACCCAATGGTGGGTCTGGAGACCCAGTACTTC.

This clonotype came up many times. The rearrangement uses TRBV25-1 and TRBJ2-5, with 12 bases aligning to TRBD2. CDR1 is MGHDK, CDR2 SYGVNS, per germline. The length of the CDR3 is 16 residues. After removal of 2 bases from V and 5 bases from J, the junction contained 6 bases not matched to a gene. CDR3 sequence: CASSERLAGGAETQYF. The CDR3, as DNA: TGTGCCAGCAGTGAACGGCTAGCGGGAGGGGCGGAGACCCAGTACTTC.

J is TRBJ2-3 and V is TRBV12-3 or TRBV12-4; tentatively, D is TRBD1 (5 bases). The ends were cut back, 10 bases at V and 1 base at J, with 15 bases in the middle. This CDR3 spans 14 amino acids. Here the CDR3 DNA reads TGTGCCACCAGCTTGGGGCCGGGCACAGATACGCAGTATTTT. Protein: CATSLGPGTDTQYF.

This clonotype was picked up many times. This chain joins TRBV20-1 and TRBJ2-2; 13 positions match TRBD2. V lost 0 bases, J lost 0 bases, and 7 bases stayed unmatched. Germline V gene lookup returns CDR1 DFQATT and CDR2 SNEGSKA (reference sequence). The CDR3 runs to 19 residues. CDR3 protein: CSARDFGTSGKTNTGELFF. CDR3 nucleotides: TGCAGTGCTAGAGATTTTGGGACTAGCGGGAAAACGAACACCGGGGAGCTGTTTTTT.

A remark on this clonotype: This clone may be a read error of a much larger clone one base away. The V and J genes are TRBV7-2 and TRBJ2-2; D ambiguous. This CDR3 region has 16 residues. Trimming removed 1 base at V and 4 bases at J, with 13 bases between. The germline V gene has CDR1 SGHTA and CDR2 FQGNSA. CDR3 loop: CASSLVPRTATGELFF. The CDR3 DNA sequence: TGTGCCAGCAGCTTAGTACCCCGGACCGCCACCGGGGAGCTGTTTTTT.

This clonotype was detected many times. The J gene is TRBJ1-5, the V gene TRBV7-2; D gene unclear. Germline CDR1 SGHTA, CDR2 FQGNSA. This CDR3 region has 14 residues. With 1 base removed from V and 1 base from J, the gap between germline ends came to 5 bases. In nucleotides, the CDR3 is TGTGCCAGCAGCTTAGTGGACAGCAATCAGCCCCAGCATTTT. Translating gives CASSLVDSNQPQHF.

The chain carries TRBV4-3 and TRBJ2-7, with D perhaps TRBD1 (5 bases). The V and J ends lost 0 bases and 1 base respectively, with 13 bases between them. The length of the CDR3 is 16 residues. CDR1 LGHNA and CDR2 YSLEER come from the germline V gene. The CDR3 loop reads CASSQDLGRDSYEQYF. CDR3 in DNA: TGCGCCAGCAGCCAAGATCTGGGCAGGGATTCCTACGAGCAGTACTTC.